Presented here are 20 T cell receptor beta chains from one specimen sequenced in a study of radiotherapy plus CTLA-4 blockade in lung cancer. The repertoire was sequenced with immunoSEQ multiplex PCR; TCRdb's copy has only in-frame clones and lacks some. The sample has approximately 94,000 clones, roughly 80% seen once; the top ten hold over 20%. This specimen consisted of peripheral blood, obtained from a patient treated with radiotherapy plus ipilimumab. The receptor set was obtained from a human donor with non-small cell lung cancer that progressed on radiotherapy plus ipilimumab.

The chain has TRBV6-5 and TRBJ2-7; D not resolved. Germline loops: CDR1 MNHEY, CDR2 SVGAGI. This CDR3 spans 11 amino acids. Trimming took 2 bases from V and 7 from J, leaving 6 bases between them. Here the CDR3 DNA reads TGTGCCAGCAGTTACCGCGGAGAGCAGTACTTC. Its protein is CASSYRGEQYF.

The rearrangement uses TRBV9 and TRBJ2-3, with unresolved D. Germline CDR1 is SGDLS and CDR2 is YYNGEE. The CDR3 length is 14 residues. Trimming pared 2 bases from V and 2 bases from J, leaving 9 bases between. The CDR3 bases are TGTGCCAGCAGCGTTCTCCAAATCACAGATACGCAGTATTTT. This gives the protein CASSVLQITDTQYF.

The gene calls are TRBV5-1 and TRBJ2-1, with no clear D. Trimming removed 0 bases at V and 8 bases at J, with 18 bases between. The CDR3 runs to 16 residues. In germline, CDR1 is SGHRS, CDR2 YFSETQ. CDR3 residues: CASSLAPVRSRDEQFF. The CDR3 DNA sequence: TGCGCCAGCAGCTTGGCCCCCGTCCGGTCCCGGGATGAGCAGTTCTTC.

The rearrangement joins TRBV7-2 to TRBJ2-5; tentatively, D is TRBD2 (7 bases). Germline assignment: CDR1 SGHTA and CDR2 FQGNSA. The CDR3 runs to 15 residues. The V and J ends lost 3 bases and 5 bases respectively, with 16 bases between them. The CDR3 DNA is TGTGCCAGCAGCTTGATAGGGGGAGGGGACGAGACCCAGTACTTC. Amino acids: CASSLIGGGDETQYF.

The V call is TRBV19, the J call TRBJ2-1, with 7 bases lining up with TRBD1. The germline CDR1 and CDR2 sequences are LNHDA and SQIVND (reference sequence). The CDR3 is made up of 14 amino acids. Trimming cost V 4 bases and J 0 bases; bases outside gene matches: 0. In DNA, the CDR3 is TGTGCCAGTAGTAGGACAGGCTCCTACAATGAGCAGTTCTTC. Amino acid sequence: CASSRTGSYNEQFF.

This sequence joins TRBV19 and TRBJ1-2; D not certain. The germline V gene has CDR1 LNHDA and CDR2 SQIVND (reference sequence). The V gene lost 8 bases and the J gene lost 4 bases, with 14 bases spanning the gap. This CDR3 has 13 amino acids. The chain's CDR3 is CASLPTAAYGYTF. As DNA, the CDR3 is TGTGCCAGTCTTCCAACGGCCGCCTATGGCTACACCTTC.

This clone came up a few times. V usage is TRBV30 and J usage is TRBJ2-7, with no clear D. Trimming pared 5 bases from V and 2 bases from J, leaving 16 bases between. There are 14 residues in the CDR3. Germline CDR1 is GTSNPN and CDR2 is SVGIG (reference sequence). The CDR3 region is CAWGHMGSTYEQYF. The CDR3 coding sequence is TGTGCCTGGGGCCATATGGGCAGTACCTACGAGCAGTACTTC.

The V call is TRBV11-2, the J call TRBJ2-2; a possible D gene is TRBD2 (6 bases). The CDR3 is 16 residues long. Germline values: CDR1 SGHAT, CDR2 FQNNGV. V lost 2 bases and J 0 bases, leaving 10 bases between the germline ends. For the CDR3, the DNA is TGTGCCAGCAGCTTACGGACTACCGCGAACACCGGGGAGCTGTTTTTT. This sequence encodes CASSLRTTANTGELFF.

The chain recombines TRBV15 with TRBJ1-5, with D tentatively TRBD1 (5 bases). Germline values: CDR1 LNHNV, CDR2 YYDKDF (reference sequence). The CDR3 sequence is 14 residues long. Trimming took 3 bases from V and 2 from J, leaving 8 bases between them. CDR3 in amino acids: CATSSPGRNQPQHF. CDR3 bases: TGTGCCACCAGCAGCCCAGGGCGCAATCAGCCCCAGCATTTT.

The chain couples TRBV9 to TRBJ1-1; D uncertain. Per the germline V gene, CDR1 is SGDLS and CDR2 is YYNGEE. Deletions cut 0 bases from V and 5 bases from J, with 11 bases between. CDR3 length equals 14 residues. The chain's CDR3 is CASSVEVSSTEAFF. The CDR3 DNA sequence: TGTGCCAGCAGCGTAGAAGTTTCTTCAACTGAAGCTTTCTTT.

CDR3 loop: CASSEGDRGEQYV. DNA of the CDR3: TGTGCCAGCAGTGAAGGGGACAGGGGCGAGCAGTACGTC. This sequence joins TRBV6-1 and TRBJ2-7, with TRBD1 matching over 10 bases. CDR1 MNHNS and CDR2 SASEGT come from the germline V gene. The CDR3 consists of 13 residues. V was clipped by 1 base and J by 6 bases; unmatched bases: 0.

CDR3 nucleotide sequence: TGCAGTGTAGGTGAGCAGTTCTTC. It specifies CSVGEQFF. The gene calls are TRBV20-1 and TRBJ2-1; D gene uncertain. Looked up from germline, CDR1 is DFQATT and CDR2 is SNEGSKA (reference sequence). The CDR3 is made up of 8 amino acids. V was trimmed by 7 bases and J by 9 bases, leaving 4 bases between them.

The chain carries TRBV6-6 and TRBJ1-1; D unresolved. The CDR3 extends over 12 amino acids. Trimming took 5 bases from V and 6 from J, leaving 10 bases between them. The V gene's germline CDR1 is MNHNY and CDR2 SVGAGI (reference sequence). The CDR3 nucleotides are TGTGCCAGCAGTCAAACCGGGGCTGAAGCTTTCTTT. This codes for CASSQTGAEAFF.

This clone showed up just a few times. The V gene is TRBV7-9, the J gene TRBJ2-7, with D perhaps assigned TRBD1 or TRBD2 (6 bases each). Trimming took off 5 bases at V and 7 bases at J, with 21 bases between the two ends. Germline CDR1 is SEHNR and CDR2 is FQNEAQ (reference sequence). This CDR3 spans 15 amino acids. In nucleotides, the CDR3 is TGTGCCAGCAGCGGGGGGCACAGGAAGGTGGGTGAGCAGTACTTC. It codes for CASSGGHRKVGEQYF.

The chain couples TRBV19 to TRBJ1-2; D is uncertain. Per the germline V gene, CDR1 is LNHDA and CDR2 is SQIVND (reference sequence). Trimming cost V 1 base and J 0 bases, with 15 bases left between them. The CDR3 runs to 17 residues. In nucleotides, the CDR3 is TGTGCCAGTAGTATAGCGCCGGGTTTTCGGGCTAACTATGGCTACACCTTC. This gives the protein CASSIAPGFRANYGYTF.

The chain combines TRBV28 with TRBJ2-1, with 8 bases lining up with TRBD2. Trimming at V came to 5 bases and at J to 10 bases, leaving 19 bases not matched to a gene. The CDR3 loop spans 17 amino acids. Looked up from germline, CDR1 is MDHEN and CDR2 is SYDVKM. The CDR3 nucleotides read TGTGCCAGCAGTGGCCCTGTAGCGGGGCGGGAGTTGGGGGAGCAGTTCTTC. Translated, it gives CASSGPVAGRELGEQFF.

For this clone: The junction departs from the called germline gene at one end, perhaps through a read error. The DNA for the CDR3 is TGTGCCAGCAGCCAGGAAACCGGGACAGCCCAGGAGTTT. Amino acid sequence: CASSQETGTAQEF. The rearrangement uses TRBV4-2 and TRBJ1-4; 7 bases fit TRBD1. Germline V gene data show CDR1 as LGHNA and CDR2 as YNFKEQ. The CDR3 has 13 residues.

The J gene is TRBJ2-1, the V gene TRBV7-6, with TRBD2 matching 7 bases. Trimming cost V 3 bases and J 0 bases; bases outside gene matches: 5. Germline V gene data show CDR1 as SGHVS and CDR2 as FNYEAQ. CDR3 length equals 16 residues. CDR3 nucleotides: TGTGCCAGCAGCTTGACTAGCCTTAGCTCCTACAATGAGCAGTTCTTC. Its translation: CASSLTSLSSYNEQFF. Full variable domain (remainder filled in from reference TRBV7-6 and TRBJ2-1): GAGVSQSPRYKVTKRGQDVALRCDPISGHVSLYWYRQALGQGPEFLTYFNYEAQQDKSGLPNDRFSAERPEGSISTLTIQRTEQRDSAMYRCASSLTSLSSYNEQFFGPGTRLTVL.

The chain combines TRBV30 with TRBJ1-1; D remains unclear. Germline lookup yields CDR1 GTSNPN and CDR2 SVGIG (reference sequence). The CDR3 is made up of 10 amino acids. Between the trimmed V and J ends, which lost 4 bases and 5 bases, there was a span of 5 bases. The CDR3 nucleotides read TGTGCCTGGATTTCTACTGAAGCTTTCTTT. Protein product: CAWISTEAFF.

CDR3 amino acids: CASSLGGTVGTEAFF. The CDR3 DNA sequence: TGCGCCAGCAGCTTGGGGGGGACAGTGGGCACTGAAGCTTTCTTT. The rearrangement links TRBV5-1 to TRBJ1-1, with 7 bases lining up with TRBD1. V shed 0 bases, J shed 4 bases, and the junction held 6 bases outside the gene matches. Looked up from germline, CDR1 is SGHRS and CDR2 is YFSETQ. The CDR3 totals 15 residues.